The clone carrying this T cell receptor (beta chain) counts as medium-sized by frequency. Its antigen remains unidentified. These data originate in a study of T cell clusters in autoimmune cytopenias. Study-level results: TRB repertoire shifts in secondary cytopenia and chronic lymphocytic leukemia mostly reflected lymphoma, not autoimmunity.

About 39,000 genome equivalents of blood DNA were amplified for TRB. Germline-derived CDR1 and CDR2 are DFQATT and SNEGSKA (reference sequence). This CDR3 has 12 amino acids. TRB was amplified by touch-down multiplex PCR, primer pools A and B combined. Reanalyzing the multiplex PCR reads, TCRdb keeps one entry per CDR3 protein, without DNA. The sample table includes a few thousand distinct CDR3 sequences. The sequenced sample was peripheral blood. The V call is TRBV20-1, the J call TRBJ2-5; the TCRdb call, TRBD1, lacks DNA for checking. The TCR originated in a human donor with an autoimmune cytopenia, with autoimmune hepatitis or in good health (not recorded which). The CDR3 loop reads CSATQGTETQYF.